The 17 T cell receptor beta chains in this list originate from one sample, sequenced in a study of blood T cells in healthy people across ages. Through a sample-barcoded 5' primer and a J-beta primer mix, a second PCR was run for roughly 7 to 11 cycles. TCRdb re-called the 5' RACE reads with MiXCR, one entry per CDR3 protein. The sample has 600,000 to 850,000 distinct CDR3 sequences, roughly 25% seen once. The sample also formed part of further work on T cells of mothers and their children.

The sequenced sample was blood. Source of these receptors: a boy younger than 18 in good health.

The V and J genes are TRBV15 and TRBJ2-7; TRBD2 agrees at 8 bases. V lost 0 bases to trimming and J lost 0 bases; unmatched junction nucleotides: 1. The CDR3 is 15 amino acids. Germline V gene lookup returns CDR1 LNHNV and CDR2 YYDKDF (reference sequence). The CDR3 spells CATSRDRGGSYEQYF. As DNA, the CDR3 is TGTGCCACCAGCAGAGATCGGGGGGGCTCCTACGAGCAGTACTTC.

Concerning this clonotype itself: Compared with germline, one end of the junction differs, possibly owing to a read error. The chain has TRBV28 and TRBJ1-2; 7 bases map to TRBD1. The CDR3 runs 13 residues. CDR1 is MDHEN and CDR2 is SYDVKM in the germline V gene. The CDR3 sequence is CTSSPGQLMGYTF. CDR3 nucleotides: TGTACCAGCAGCCCGGGACAGCTTATGGGCTACACCTTC.

This sequence joins TRBV4-3 and TRBJ2-5, with 7 positions matching TRBD2. This CDR3 is built from 14 residues. Trimming removed 2 bases from V and 5 bases from J; junction bases left unmatched: 5. Looked up from germline, CDR1 is LGHNA and CDR2 is YSLEER. In nucleotides, the CDR3 is TGCGCCAGCAGCCAACGCGGGGGAACTGAGACCCAGTACTTC. Amino acid sequence: CASSQRGGTETQYF.

J is TRBJ2-1 and V is TRBV10-3, with D perhaps matching TRBD1 (6 bases). Germline V lookup: CDR1 ENHRY, CDR2 SYGVKD. Trimming left V 4 bases short and J 5 bases short, with 12 bases between. The CDR3 contains 14 residues. The CDR3 coding sequence is TGTGCCATCAGTGGCGAACGGGACAACAATGAGCAGTTCTTC. Residues: CAISGERDNNEQFF.

This clonotype occurred a few times. J is TRBJ2-5 and V is TRBV4-1; 9 bases are a match to TRBD2. The end of the DNA is better explained by TRBJ2-1, so the J call may be wrong. This CDR3 region has 18 residues. The germline V gene has CDR1 MGHRA and CDR2 YSYEKL. CDR3 DNA sequence: TGCGCCAGCAGCCATCCGGAGGGGCGGGAGGGCCCGCTAGATGAGCAGTTCTTC. As protein: CASSHPEGREGPLDEQFF.

This clonotype was found once. J is TRBJ1-2 and V is TRBV28, with D possibly TRBD1 on 6 matching bases. The germline gives CDR1 MDHEN, CDR2 SYDVKM. The CDR3 covers 14 residues. The V and J ends lost 6 bases and 5 bases respectively, with 16 bases between them. The CDR3 bases are TGTGCCAGCAGACTAAAGACAGGACCTTATGGCTACACCTTC. Translation: CASRLKTGPYGYTF.

The chain joins TRBV28 to TRBJ1-5, with D perhaps matching TRBD1 (5 bases). The V end was cut by 6 bases, the J end by 4 bases, with 16 bases between. This CDR3 contains 15 residues. Germline CDR1 and CDR2: MDHEN and SYDVKM. CDR3 nucleotide sequence: TGTGCCAGCAGCGAGTTACAGGCGGCTAATCAGCCCCAGCATTTT. The encoded protein is CASSELQAANQPQHF.

This clonotype came up a few times. The gene calls are TRBV6-1 and TRBJ1-5; D gene ambiguous. CDR3 size: 12 residues. Germline V CDR1 and CDR2: MNHNS, SASEGT. Deletions cut 4 bases from V and 6 bases from J, with 7 bases between. The DNA for the CDR3 is TGTGCCAGCAGTGGCTTATTTCAGCCCCAGCATTTT. Translated: CASSGLFQPQHF.

CDR3 in DNA: TGCGCCAGCAGCCTTACCGGGACTAGCGGGGCTGGAGGGCGAGAGACCCAGTACTTC. Translating gives CASSLTGTSGAGGRETQYF. The J gene is TRBJ2-5, the V gene TRBV5-1; 13 nucleotides align to TRBD2. Germline V gene data show CDR1 as SGHRS and CDR2 as YFSETQ. Unmatched junction bases numbered 16, after V lost 4 bases and J lost 4 bases. This CDR3 is built from 19 residues.

As regards this clonotype: Germline and junction disagree at one end, which may indicate a read error. This rearrangement joins TRBV3-1 to TRBJ1-2; 8 nucleotides line up with TRBD1. The germline gives CDR1 LGHDT, CDR2 YNNKEL (reference sequence). There are 15 residues in the CDR3. CDR3 DNA sequence: TGTGCCGGCAGCCAAGTCGGACAGGGTACCTATGGCTACACCTTC. Translating gives CAGSQVGQGTYGYTF. Variable domain in full (rest from reference TRBV3-1 and TRBJ1-2): DTAVSQTPKYLVTQMGNDKSIKCEQNLGHDTMYWYKQDSKKFLKIMFSYNNKELIINETVPNRFSPKSPDKAHLNLHINSLELGDSAVYFCAGSQVGQGTYGYTFGSGTRLTVV.

This sequence joins TRBV12-3 or TRBV12-4 and TRBJ2-2; 7 positions match TRBD1. J lost 3 bases, V lost 5 bases, and 3 bases had no gene match. The CDR3 contains 14 residues. The CDR3 reads CASSRQGYTGELFF. CDR3 sequence (DNA): TGTGCCAGCAGTCGACAGGGTTACACCGGGGAGCTGTTTTTT.

This clonotype was counted a few times. J is TRBJ2-1 and V is TRBV18; D not certain. Germline loops: CDR1 KGHSH, CDR2 LQKENI. V lost 3 bases, J lost 0 bases, and 6 bases lay in between. The CDR3 length is 14 residues. The DNA for the CDR3 is TGTGCCAGCTCACCGGTAAGCTCCTACAATGAGCAGTTCTTC. Its translation is CASSPVSSYNEQFF. Drawing the rest from reference TRBV18 and TRBJ2-1, the complete variable domain is NAGVMQNPRHLVRRRGQEARLRCSPMKGHSHVYWYRQLPEEGLKFMVYLQKENIIDESGMPKERFSAEFPKEGPSILRIQQVVRGDSAAYFCASSPVSSYNEQFFGPGTRLTVL.

The table lists this clonotype with many counts. The chain carries TRBV6-2 or TRBV6-3 and TRBJ2-7; D is tentatively TRBD1 or TRBD2 (6 bases each). The CDR3 extends over 12 amino acids. Looked up from germline, CDR1 is MNHEY and CDR2 is SVGEGT. V dropped 6 bases and J dropped 2 bases, with 8 bases sitting between them. CDR3 nucleotide sequence: TGTGCCAGCAGCCGGGGGCCCTACGAGCAGTACTTC. Its translation: CASSRGPYEQYF.

V and J are TRBV24-1 and TRBJ2-1; possibly TRBD1 for D (5 bases). CDR1 is KGHDR and CDR2 is SFDVKD in the germline V gene. V was cut by 1 base and J by 2 bases, with 11 bases left in between. The CDR3 is 16 amino acids. CDR3 nucleotides: TGTGCCACCAGTGATTTCTCACAGGCCCCCTACAATGAGCAGTTCTTC. It specifies CATSDFSQAPYNEQFF.

The chain uses TRBV24-1 and TRBJ2-5; 7 nucleotides match TRBD1. V shed 5 bases, J shed 4 bases, and the junction held 6 bases outside the gene matches. There are 14 residues in the CDR3. Looked up from germline, CDR1 is KGHDR and CDR2 is SFDVKD. The CDR3 DNA is TGTGCCACCAGTGGGGCAGGGGGTCGAGAGACCCAGTACTTC. Protein product: CATSGAGGRETQYF.

This rearrangement joins TRBV20-1 to TRBJ2-1, with D possibly being TRBD2 (5 bases). Trimming cost V 2 bases and J 6 bases, with 11 bases left between them. In germline, CDR1 is DFQATT, CDR2 SNEGSKA (reference sequence). This CDR3 region has 13 residues. DNA for the CDR3: TGCAGTGCTAGACATATTACTAGCAATGAGCAGTTCTTC. Translation gives CSARHITSNEQFF.

The chain employs TRBV2 and TRBJ2-3; tentative D call: TRBD2 (6 bases). The CDR3 totals 17 residues. Trimming took off 2 bases at V and 4 bases at J, with 19 bases between the two ends. The germline gives CDR1 SNHLY, CDR2 FYNNEI. The CDR3 DNA reads TGTGCCAGCAGTGAAAAAATCGGGGGAGAAGAGCCAGATACGCAGTATTTT. Encoded protein: CASSEKIGGEEPDTQYF.